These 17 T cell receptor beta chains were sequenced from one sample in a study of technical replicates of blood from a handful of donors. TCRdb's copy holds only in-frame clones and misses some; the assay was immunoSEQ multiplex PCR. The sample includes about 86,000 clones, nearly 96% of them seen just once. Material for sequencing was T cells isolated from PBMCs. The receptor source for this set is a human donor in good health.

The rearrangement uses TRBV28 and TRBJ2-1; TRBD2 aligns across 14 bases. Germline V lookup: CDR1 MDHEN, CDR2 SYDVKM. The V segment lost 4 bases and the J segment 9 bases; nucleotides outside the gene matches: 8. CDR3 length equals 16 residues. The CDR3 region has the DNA TGTGCCAGCAGTTCCTATGGGACTAGCGGGAGTGGTGAGCAGTTCTTC. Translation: CASSSYGTSGSGEQFF.

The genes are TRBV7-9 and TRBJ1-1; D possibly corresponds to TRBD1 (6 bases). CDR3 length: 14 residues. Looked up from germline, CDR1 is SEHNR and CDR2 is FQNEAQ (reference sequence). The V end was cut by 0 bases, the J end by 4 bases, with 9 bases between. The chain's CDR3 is CASSLASQGTEAFF. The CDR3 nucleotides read TGTGCCAGCAGCTTAGCGTCACAGGGCACTGAAGCTTTCTTT.

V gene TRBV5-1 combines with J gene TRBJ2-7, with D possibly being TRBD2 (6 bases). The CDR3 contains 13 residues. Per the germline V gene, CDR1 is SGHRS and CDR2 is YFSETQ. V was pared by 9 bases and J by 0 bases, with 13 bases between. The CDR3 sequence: CATARDPSYEQYF. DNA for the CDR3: TGCGCCACCGCGCGGGATCCCTCCTACGAGCAGTACTTC.

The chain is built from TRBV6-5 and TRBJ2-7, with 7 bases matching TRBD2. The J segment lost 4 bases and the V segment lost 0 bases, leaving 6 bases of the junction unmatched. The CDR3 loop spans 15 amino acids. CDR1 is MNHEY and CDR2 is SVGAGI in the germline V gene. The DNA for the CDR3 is TGTGCCAGCAGTTACTCGGGGGAGGGGACTTACGAGCAGTACTTC. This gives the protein CASSYSGEGTYEQYF.

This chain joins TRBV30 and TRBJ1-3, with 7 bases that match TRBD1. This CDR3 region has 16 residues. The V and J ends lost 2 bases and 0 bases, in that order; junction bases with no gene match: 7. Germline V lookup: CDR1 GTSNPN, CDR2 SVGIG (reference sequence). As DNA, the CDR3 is TGTGCCTGGAGTCCCCGAGGGGGCCTCTCTGGAAACACCATATATTTT. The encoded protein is CAWSPRGGLSGNTIYF. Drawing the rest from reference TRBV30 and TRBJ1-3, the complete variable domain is SQTIHQWPATLVQPVGSPLSLECTVEGTSNPNLYWYRQAAGRGLQLLFYSVGIGQISSEVPQNLSASRPQDRQFILSSKKLLLSDSGFYLCAWSPRGGLSGNTIYFGEGSWLTVV.

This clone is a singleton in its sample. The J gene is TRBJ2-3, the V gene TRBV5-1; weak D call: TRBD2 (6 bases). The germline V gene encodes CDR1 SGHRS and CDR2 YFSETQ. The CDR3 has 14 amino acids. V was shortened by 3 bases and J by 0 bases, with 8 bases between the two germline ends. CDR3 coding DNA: TGCGCCAGCAGCTGGGACTTCAGCACAGATACGCAGTATTTT. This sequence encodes CASSWDFSTDTQYF. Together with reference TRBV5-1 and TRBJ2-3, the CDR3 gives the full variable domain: KAGVTQTPRYLIKTRGQQVTLSCSPISGHRSVSWYQQTPGQGLQFLFEYFSETQRNKGNFPGRFSGRQFSNSRSEMNVSTLELGDSALYLCASSWDFSTDTQYFGPGTRLTVL.

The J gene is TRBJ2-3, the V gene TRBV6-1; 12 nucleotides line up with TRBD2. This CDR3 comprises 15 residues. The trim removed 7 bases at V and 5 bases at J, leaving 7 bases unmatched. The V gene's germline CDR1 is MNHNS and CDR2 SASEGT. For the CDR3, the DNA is TGTGCCAGCAAAAGACTAGCGGGAGAAAAAGATACGCAGTATTTT. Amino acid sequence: CASKRLAGEKDTQYF.

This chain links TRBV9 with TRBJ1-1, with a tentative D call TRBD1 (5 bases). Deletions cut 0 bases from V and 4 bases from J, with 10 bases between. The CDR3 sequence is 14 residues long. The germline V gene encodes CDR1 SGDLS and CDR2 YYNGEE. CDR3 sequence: CASSVDWGGTEAFF. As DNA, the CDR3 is TGTGCCAGCAGCGTAGATTGGGGGGGCACTGAAGCTTTCTTT. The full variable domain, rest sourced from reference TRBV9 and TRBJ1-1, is DSGVTQTPKHLITATGQRVTLRCSPRSGDLSVYWYQQSLDQGLQFLIQYYNGEERAKGNILERFSAQQFPDLHSELNLSSLELGDSALYFCASSVDWGGTEAFFGQGTRLTVV.

CDR3 nucleotide sequence: TGTGCCAGCAGCTTTGGCTCAGGGGGCCTCTACAATGAGCAGTTCTTC. It is translated as CASSFGSGGLYNEQFF. The chain links TRBV11-3 to TRBJ2-1, with 8 bases aligning to TRBD1. J lost 3 bases, V lost 3 bases, and 7 bases had no gene match. This CDR3 region has 16 residues. Germline V lookup: CDR1 SGHNT, CDR2 YENEEA. The whole variable domain, filled in from reference TRBV11-3 and TRBJ2-1, reads EAGVVQSPRYKIIEKKQPVAFWCNPISGHNTLYWYLQNLGQGPELLIRYENEEAVDDSQLPKDRFSAERLKGVDSTLKIQPAELGDSAVYLCASSFGSGGLYNEQFFGPGTRLTVL.

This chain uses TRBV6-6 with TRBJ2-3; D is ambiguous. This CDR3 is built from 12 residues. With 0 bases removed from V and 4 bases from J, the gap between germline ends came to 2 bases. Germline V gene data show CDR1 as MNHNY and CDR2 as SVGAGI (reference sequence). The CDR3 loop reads CASSYSSDTQYF. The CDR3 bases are TGTGCCAGCAGTTACTCCTCAGATACGCAGTATTTT.

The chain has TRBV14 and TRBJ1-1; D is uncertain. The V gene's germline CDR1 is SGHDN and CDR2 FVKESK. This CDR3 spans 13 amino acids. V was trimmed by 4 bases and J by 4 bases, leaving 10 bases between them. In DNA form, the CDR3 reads TGTGCCAGCAGCCCCAGTCCCCCCACTGAAGCTTTCTTT. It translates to CASSPSPPTEAFF.

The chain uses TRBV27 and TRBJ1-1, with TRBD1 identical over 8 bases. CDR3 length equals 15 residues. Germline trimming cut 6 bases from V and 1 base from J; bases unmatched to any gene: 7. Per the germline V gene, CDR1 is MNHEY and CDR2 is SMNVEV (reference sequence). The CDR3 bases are TGTGCCAGCAGCTTTCAAACAGGGGGGAACACTGAAGCTTTCTTT. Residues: CASSFQTGGNTEAFF.

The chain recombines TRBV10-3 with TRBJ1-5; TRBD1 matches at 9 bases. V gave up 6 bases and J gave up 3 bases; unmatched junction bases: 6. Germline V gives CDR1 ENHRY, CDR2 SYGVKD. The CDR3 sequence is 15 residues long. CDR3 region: CAIRQGADHNQPQHF. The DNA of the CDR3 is TGTGCCATCAGACAGGGGGCGGACCACAATCAGCCCCAGCATTTT.

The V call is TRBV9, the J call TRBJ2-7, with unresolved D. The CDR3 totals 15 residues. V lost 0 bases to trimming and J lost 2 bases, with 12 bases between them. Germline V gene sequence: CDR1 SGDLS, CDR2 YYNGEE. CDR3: CASSVEESVPYEQYF. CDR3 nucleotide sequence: TGTGCCAGCAGCGTAGAGGAGTCTGTACCCTACGAGCAGTACTTC.

CDR3 in DNA: TGTGCCAGCAGCCCAGCCGGGGGGTTCAATACGCAGTATTTT. It specifies CASSPAGGFNTQYF. This chain links TRBV7-3 with TRBJ2-3, with TRBD2 identical over 7 bases. The V and J ends lost 5 bases and 7 bases, in that order; junction bases with no gene match: 9. The CDR3 has 14 amino acids. Germline V gene data show CDR1 as SGHTA and CDR2 as FQGTGA. The full variable domain, in which reference TRBV7-3 and TRBJ2-3 provide the parts outside the CDR3, is GAGVSQTPSNKVTEKGKYVELRCDPISGHTALYWYRQSLGQGPEFLIYFQGTGAADDSGLPNDRFFAVRPEGSVSTLKIQRTERGDSAVYLCASSPAGGFNTQYFGPGTRLTVL.

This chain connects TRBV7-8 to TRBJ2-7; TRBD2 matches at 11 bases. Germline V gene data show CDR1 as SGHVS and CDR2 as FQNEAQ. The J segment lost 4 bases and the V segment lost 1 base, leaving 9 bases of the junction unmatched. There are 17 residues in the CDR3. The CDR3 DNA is TGTGCCAGCAGCTTAGGAGTGACTAGCGGGAACCCTTACGAGCAGTACTTC. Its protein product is CASSLGVTSGNPYEQYF.

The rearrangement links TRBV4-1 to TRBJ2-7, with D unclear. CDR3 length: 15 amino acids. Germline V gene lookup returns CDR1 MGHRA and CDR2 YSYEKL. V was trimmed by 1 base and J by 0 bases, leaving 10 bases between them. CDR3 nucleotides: TGCGCCAGCAGCCAAGTCTATATTTTCTCCTACGAGCAGTACTTC. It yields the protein CASSQVYIFSYEQYF.